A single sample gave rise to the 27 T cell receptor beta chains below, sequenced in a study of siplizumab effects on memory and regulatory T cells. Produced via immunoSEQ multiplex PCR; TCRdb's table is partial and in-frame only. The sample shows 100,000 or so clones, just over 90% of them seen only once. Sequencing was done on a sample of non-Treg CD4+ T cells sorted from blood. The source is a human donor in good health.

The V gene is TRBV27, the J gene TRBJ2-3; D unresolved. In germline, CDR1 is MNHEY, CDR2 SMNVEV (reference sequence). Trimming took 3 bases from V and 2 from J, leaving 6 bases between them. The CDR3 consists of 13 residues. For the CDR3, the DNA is TGTGCCAGCAGTTTCCGCTTCACAGATACGCAGTATTTT. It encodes CASSFRFTDTQYF.

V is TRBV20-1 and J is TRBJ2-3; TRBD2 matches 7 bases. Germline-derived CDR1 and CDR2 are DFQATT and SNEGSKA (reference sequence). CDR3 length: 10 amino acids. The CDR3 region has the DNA TGCAGGGGGGGGTACGATACGCAGTATTTT. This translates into CRGGYDTQYF.

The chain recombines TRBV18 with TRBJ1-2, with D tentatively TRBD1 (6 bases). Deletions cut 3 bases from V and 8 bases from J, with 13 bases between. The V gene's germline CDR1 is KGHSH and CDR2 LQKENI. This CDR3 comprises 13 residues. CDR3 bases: TGTGCCAGCTCACCGGGACAAAGTCAGGGCTACACCTTC. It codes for CASSPGQSQGYTF.

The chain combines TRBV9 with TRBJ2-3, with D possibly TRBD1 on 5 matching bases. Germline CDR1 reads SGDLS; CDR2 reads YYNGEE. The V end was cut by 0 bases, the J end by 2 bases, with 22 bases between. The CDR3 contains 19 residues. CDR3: CASSVDRTAEYKITDTQYF. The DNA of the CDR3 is TGTGCCAGCAGCGTAGACAGGACGGCCGAATACAAGATCACAGATACGCAGTATTTT.

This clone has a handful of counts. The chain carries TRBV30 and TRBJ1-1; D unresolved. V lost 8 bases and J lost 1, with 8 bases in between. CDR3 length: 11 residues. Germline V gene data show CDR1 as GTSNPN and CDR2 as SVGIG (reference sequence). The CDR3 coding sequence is TGTGCCCAAAGGAGGAACACTGAAGCTTTCTTT. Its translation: CAQRRNTEAFF.

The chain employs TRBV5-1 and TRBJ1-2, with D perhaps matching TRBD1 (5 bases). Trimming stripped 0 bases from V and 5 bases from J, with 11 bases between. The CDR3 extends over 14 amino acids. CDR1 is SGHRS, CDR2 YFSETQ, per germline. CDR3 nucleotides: TGCGCCAGCAGCTTGGCCTTCGCAGGGTATGGCTACACCTTC. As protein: CASSLAFAGYGYTF. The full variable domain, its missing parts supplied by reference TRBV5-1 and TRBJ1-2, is KAGVTQTPRYLIKTRGQQVTLSCSPISGHRSVSWYQQTPGQGLQFLFEYFSETQRNKGNFPGRFSGRQFSNSRSEMNVSTLELGDSALYLCASSLAFAGYGYTFGSGTRLTVV.

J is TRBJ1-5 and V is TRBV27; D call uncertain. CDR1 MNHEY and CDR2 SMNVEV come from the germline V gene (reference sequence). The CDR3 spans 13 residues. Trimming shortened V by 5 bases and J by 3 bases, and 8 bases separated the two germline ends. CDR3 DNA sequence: TGTGCCAGCAGTCCCGACCCCAATCAGCCCCAGCATTTT. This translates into CASSPDPNQPQHF.

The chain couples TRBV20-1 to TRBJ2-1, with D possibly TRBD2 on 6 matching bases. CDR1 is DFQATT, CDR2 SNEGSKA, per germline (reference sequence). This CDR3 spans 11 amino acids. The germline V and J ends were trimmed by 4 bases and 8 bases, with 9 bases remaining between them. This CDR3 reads CSAIRLDEQFF. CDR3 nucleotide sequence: TGCAGTGCTATAAGACTAGATGAGCAGTTCTTC.

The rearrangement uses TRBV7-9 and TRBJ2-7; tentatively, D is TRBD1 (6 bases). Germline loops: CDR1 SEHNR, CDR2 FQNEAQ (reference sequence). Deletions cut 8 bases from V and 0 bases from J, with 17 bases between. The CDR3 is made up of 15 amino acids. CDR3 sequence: CASQTGTRSSYEQYF. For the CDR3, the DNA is TGTGCCAGCCAGACAGGTACTAGAAGCTCCTACGAGCAGTACTTC.

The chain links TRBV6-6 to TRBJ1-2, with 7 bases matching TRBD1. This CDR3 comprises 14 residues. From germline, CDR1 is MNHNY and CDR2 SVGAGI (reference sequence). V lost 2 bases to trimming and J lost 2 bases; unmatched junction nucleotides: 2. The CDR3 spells CASSYTGQNYGYTF. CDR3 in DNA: TGTGCCAGCAGTTACACGGGACAGAACTATGGCTACACCTTC.

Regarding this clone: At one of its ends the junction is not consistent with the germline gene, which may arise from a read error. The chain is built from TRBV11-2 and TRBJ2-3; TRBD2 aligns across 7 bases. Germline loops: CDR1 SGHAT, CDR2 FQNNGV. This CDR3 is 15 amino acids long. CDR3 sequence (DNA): TGTGCCAGCAGCTTAGTAGGTTGGGAGGGACCCCGTACGCATTTT. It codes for CASSLVGWEGPRTHF.

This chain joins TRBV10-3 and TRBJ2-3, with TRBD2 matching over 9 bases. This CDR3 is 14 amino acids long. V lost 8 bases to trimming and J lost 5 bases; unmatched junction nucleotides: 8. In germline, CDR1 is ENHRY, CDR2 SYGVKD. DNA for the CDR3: TGTGCCATCCGGCGGGGGGGCCACGGAGATACGCAGTATTTT. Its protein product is CAIRRGGHGDTQYF.

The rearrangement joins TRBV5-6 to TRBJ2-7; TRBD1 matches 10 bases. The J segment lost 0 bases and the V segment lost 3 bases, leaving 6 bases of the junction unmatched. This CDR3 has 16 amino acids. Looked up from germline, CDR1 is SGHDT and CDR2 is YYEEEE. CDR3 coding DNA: TGTGCCAGCAGCTCGACAGGGGGCGAATTCTCCTACGAGCAGTACTTC. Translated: CASSSTGGEFSYEQYF.

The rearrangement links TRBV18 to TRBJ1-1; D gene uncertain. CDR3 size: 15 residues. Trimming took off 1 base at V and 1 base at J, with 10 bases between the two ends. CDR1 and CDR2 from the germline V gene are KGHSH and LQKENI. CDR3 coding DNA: TGTGCCAGCTCACCACGAACAGTCTCGAACACTGAAGCTTTCTTT. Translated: CASSPRTVSNTEAFF.

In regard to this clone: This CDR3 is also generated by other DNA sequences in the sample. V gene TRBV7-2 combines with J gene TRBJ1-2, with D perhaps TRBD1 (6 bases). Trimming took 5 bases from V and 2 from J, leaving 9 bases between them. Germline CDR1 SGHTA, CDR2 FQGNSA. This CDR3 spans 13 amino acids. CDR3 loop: CASSPDRNYGYTF. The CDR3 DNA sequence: TGTGCCAGCAGCCCTGACAGGAACTATGGCTACACCTTC.

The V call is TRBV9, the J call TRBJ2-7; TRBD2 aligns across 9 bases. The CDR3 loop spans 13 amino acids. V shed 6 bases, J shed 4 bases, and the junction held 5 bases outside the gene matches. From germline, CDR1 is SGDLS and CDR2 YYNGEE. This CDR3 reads CASNAGGPYEQYF. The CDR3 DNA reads TGTGCCAGCAACGCGGGGGGGCCATACGAGCAGTACTTC.

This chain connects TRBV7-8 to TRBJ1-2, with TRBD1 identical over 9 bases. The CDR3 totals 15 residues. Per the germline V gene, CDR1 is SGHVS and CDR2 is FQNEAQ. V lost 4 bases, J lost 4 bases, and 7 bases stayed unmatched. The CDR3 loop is CASSSWGQGTYGYTF. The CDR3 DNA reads TGTGCCAGCAGCTCGTGGGGACAGGGTACCTATGGCTACACCTTC.

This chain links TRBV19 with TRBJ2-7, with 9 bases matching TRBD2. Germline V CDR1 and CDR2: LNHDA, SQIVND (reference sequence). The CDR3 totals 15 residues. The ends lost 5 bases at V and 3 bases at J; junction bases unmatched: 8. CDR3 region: CASSPRRGGLYEQYF. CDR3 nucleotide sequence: TGTGCCAGTAGTCCTCGGCGGGGGGGCCTCTACGAGCAGTACTTC.

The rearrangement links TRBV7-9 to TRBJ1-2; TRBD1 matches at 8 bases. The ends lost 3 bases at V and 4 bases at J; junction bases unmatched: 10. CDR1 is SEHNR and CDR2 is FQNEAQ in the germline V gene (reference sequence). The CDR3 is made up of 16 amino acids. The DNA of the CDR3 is TGTGCCAGCAGCTTTCGGGCAGGGGGCGAGGTCTATGGCTACACCTTC. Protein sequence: CASSFRAGGEVYGYTF.

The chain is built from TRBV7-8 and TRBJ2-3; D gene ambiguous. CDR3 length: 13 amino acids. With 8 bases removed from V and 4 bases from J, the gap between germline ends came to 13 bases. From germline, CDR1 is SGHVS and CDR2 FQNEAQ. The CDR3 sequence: CASSAISPDTQYF. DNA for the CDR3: TGTGCCAGCTCAGCGATTAGCCCAGATACGCAGTATTTT.

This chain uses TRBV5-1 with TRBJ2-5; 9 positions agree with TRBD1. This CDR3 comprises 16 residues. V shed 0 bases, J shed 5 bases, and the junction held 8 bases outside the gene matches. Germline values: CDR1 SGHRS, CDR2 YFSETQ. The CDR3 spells CASSLADRGSQETQYF. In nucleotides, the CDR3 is TGCGCCAGCAGCTTGGCCGACAGGGGGAGTCAGGAGACCCAGTACTTC.

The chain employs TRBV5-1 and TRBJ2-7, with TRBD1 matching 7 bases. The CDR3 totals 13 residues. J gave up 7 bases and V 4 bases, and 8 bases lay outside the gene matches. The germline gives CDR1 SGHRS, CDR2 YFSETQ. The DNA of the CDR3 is TGCGCCAGCAGCCCCCTTGACAGGGAAGAGCAGTACTTC. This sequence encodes CASSPLDREEQYF.

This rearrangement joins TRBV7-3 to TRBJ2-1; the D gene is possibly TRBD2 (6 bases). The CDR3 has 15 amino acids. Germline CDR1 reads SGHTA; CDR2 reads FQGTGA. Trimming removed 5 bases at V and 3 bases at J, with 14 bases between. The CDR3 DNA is TGTGCCAGCAGCCCTGGGAGGTCCCGCTACAATGAGCAGTTCTTC. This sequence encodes CASSPGRSRYNEQFF. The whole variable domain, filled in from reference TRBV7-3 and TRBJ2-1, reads GAGVSQTPSNKVTEKGKYVELRCDPISGHTALYWYRQSLGQGPEFLIYFQGTGAADDSGLPNDRFFAVRPEGSVSTLKIQRTERGDSAVYLCASSPGRSRYNEQFFGPGTRLTVL.

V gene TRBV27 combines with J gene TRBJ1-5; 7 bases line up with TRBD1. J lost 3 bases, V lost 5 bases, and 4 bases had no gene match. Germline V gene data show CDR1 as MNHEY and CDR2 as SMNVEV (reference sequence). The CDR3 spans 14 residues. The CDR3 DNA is TGTGCCAGCAGTCCGGGACAGTTCAATCAGCCCCAGCATTTT. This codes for CASSPGQFNQPQHF.

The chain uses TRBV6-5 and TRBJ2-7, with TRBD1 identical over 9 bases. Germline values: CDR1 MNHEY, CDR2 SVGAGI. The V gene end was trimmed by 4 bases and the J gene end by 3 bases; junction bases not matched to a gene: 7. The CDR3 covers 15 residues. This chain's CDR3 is CASSFSQGANYEQYF. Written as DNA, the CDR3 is TGTGCCAGCAGTTTCTCACAGGGGGCGAACTACGAGCAGTACTTC.

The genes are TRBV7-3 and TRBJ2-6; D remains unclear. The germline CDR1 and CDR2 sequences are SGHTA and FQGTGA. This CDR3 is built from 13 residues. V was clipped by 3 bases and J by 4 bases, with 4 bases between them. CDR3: CASSFEGANVLTF. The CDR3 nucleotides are TGTGCCAGCAGCTTCGAAGGGGCCAACGTCCTGACTTTC.

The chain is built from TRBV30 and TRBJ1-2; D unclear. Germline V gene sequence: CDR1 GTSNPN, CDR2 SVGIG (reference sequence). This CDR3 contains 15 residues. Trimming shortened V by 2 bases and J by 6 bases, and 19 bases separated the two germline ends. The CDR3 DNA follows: TGTGCCTGGAGTTCCGGGTCCCAAAATGAGAATGGCTACACCTTC. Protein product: CAWSSGSQNENGYTF.